Shown below are 10 T cell receptor beta chains from a single sample sequenced in a study of tumor-infiltrating lymphocytes in glioblastoma multiforme. Multiple V-beta primers and a C-beta primer amplified TCRB from RNA. One entry per CDR3 protein results from TCRdb running MiXCR on the multiplex PCR reads. The profile shows tens of thousands of distinct CDR3 sequences, more than 55% of them singletons. The sequenced sample was brain tumor tissue. Receptor source: a male donor with glioblastoma.

This clonotype was seen only a few times. This sequence joins TRBV7-9 and TRBJ2-5; the match to TRBD2 covers 12 bases. The germline V gene encodes CDR1 SEHNR and CDR2 FQNEAQ (reference sequence). Losses at the gene ends were 5 bases for V and 5 bases for J; bases not matched to a gene: 9. CDR3 length: 16 amino acids. The CDR3 region has the DNA TGTGCCAGCAGCCCCTTTTGGACTAGCGGGGCGGAGACCCAGTACTTC. Its translation: CASSPFWTSGAETQYF.

Notes on this clonotype: The junction shows a germline mismatch at one end, possibly a read error. The chain employs TRBV6-2 or TRBV6-3 and TRBJ2-5; D might be TRBD1 (6 bases). This CDR3 comprises 14 residues. From germline, CDR1 is MNHEY and CDR2 SVGEGT. The CDR3 bases are TGTGGCAGCACACCCGGGCGCAGGGGAGAGACCCAGTACTTC. Translating gives CGSTPGRRGETQYF.

The chain couples TRBV30 to TRBJ2-1; unclear D gene. V was shortened by 0 bases and J by 7 bases, with 13 bases between the two germline ends. CDR1 and CDR2 from the germline V gene are GTSNPN and SVGIG (reference sequence). The CDR3 covers 14 residues. The CDR3 region is CAWSVNVVRNEQFF. Written as DNA, the CDR3 is TGTGCCTGGAGTGTTAATGTGGTAAGGAATGAGCAGTTCTTC.

As for this clonotype: One base away lies a much larger clone, so this may be a sequencing read error. The rearrangement links TRBV5-1 to TRBJ2-5; D possibly corresponds to TRBD1 (6 bases). CDR3 length equals 15 residues. From germline, CDR1 is SGHRS and CDR2 YFSETQ. Trimming shortened V by 1 base and J by 7 bases, and 17 bases separated the two germline ends. CDR3 protein: CASSLMGRQVVTQYF. The CDR3 coding sequence is TGCGCCAGCAGCTTGATGGGACGACAGGTCGTGACCCAGTACTTC.

Regarding this clonotype: Germline is not matched at one junction end, which may reflect a read error. The rearrangement joins TRBV29-1 to TRBJ2-5; the D gene is possibly TRBD1 (5 bases). CDR1 and CDR2 from the germline V gene are SQVTM and ANQGSEA. The length of the CDR3 is 15 residues. Written as DNA, the CDR3 is TGCAGCGTTCAAAAGGACAACATAATCCATGAGACCCAGTATTTC. It codes for CSVQKDNIIHETQYF.

Regarding this clonotype: This sequence may be a read error, since a much larger clone differs from it by one base. This chain connects TRBV24-1 to TRBJ2-2, with TRBD2 as a possible D gene (5 bases). Germline assignment: CDR1 KGHDR and CDR2 SFDVKD. The CDR3 is 14 residues long. CDR3 nucleotide sequence: TGTGCCACCAGTTATGTGGGAGACACCGGGCAGCTGTTTTTT. Translated, it gives CATSYVGDTGQLFF.

This clonotype was detected many times. The CDR3 region is CASSLSDYEQYF. CDR3 DNA: TGTGCCAGCAGCTTATCGGACTACGAGCAGTACTTC. This chain links TRBV11-2 with TRBJ2-7; no definite D call. Trimming cost V 2 bases and J 3 bases, with 5 bases left between them. CDR3 size: 12 residues. Germline values: CDR1 SGHAT, CDR2 FQNNGV. Filled out from reference TRBV11-2 and TRBJ2-7, the complete variable domain reads EAGVAQSPRYKIIEKRQSVAFWCNPISGHATLYWYQQILGQGPKLLIQFQNNGVVDDSQLPKDRFSAERLKGVDSTLKIQPAKLEDSAVYLCASSLSDYEQYFGPGTRLTVT.

As regards this clonotype: Given the absence of the conserved phenylalanine or tryptophan at the CDR3 end, a read error is likely. The limits of the CDR3 on the DNA are not certain, so only TCRdb's listed CDR3 is given. This chain connects TRBV20-1 to TRBJ2-3; the table's D call, TRBD1, has no DNA check behind it. The CDR3 length is 15 residues, termini included. Germline-derived CDR1 and CDR2 are DFQATT and SNEGSKA (reference sequence). The CDR3 here is CSAPPLVRGTDTQCL.

Points on this clonotype: A read error may produce the germline difference seen at one junction end. The genes are TRBV4-1 and TRBJ1-1; a weak D match, TRBD1 (5 bases). Germline values: CDR1 MGHRA, CDR2 YSYEKL. This CDR3 is built from 17 residues. In nucleotides, the CDR3 is TGCGCCAGCAGCCAAGAACAACGGGGCCCGACGTACACTGAAGCCTTCTTT. This sequence encodes CASSQEQRGPTYTEAFF.

Regarding this clonotype: The junction does not match germline at one end; this may be a read error. This chain joins TRBV6-1 and TRBJ1-5; D gene unclear. This CDR3 region has 13 residues. From germline, CDR1 is MNHNS and CDR2 SASEGT. The DNA of the CDR3 is TGTGCCAGTGGCCTCAATAGCAATCAGCCCCAGCACTTT. Translation: CASGLNSNQPQHF.